This T cell receptor beta chain was profiled in a study of blood T cell repertoires in COVID-19. V was trimmed by 2 bases and J by 3 bases, leaving 5 bases between them. Germline-derived CDR1 and CDR2 are SGHNT and YENEEA. The CDR3 is 13 amino acids. TCRdb's table, derived via immunoSEQ multiplex PCR, lists solely in-frame clones and lacks some. Seen here are around 200,000 clones, almost 90% observed once, and the top ten hold about 1.6%. The clonotype originates from a man aged 18 to 30 with active or convalescent COVID-19. The chain uses TRBV11-3 and TRBJ2-1, with D possibly TRBD2 on 5 matching bases. Sequencing was carried out using peripheral blood. CDR3 in DNA: TGTGCCAGCAGCTTAACTAGCTACAATGAGCAGTTCTTC. It specifies CASSLTSYNEQFF.